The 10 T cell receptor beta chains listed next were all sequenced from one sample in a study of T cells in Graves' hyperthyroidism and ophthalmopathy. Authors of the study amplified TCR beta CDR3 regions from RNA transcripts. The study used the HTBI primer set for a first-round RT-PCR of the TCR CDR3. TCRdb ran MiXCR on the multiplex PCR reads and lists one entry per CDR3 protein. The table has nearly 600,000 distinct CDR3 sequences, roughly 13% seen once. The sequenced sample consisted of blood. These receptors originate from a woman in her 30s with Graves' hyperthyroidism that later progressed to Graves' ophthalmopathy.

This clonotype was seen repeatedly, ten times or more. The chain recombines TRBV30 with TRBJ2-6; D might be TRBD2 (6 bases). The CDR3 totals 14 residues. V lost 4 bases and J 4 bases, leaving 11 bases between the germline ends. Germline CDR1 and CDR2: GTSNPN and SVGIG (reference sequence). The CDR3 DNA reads TGTGCCTGGAAGGAGGGGCCAGGGGCCAACGTCCTGACTTTC. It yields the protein CAWKEGPGANVLTF.

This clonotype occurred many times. The CDR3 DNA follows: TGCGCCAGCAGCCAACCCCGTATAGCACGAGATACGCAGTATTTT. It translates to CASSQPRIARDTQYF. The rearrangement uses TRBV4-1 and TRBJ2-3; D gene unclear. V lost 2 bases and J 5 bases, leaving 14 bases between the germline ends. The length of the CDR3 is 15 residues. CDR1 is MGHRA and CDR2 is YSYEKL in the germline V gene.

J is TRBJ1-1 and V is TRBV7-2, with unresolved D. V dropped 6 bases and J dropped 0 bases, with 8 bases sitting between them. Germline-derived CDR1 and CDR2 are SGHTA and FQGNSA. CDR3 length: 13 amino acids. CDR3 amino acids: CASRPAVNTEAFF. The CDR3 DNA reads TGTGCCAGCAGGCCGGCAGTGAACACTGAAGCTTTCTTT.

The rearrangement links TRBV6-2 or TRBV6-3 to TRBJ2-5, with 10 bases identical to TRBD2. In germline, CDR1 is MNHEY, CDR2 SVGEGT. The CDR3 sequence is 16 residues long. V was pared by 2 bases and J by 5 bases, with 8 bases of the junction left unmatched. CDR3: CASSYGSSGRPETQYF. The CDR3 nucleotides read TGTGCCAGCAGTTACGGGTCTAGCGGGAGACCCGAGACCCAGTACTTC.

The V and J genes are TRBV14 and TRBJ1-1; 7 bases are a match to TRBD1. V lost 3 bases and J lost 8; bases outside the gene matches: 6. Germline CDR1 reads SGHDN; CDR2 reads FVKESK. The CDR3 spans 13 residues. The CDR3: CASSQYLRGEAFF. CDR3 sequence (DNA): TGTGCCAGCAGCCAGTACCTCAGGGGGGAAGCTTTCTTT.

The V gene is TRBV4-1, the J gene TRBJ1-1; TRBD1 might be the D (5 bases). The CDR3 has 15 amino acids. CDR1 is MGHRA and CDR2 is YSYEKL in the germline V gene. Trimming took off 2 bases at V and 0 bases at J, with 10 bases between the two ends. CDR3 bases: TGCGCCAGCAGCCAACCGGGACCCATGAACACTGAAGCTTTCTTT. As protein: CASSQPGPMNTEAFF.

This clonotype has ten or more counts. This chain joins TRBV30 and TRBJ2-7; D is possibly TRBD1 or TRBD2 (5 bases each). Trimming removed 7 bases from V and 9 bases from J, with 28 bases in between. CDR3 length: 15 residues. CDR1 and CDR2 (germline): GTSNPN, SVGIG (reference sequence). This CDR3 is CALRGVADGLRGQYF. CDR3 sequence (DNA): TGTGCCTTGAGAGGGGTAGCAGACGGTCTACGAGGGCAGTACTTC.

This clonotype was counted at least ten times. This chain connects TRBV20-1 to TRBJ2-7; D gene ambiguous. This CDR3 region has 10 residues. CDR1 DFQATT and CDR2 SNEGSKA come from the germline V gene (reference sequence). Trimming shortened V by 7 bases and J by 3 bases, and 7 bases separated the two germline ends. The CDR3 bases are TGCAGTGTGATAGGCTACGAGCAGTACTTC. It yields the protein CSVIGYEQYF.

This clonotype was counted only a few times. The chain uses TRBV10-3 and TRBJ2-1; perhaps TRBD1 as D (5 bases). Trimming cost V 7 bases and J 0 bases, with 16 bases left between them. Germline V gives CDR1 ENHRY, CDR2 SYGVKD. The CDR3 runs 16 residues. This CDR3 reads CAINARGHDSYNEQFF. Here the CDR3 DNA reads TGTGCCATCAACGCAAGGGGTCACGACTCCTACAATGAGCAGTTCTTC.

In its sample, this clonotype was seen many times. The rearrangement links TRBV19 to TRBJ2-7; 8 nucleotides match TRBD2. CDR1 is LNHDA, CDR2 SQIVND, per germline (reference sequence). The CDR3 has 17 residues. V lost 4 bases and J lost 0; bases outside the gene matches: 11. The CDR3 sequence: CASSSGLQAGASYEQYF. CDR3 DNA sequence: TGTGCCAGTAGTAGTGGGCTCCAAGCGGGAGCCTCCTACGAGCAGTACTTC.